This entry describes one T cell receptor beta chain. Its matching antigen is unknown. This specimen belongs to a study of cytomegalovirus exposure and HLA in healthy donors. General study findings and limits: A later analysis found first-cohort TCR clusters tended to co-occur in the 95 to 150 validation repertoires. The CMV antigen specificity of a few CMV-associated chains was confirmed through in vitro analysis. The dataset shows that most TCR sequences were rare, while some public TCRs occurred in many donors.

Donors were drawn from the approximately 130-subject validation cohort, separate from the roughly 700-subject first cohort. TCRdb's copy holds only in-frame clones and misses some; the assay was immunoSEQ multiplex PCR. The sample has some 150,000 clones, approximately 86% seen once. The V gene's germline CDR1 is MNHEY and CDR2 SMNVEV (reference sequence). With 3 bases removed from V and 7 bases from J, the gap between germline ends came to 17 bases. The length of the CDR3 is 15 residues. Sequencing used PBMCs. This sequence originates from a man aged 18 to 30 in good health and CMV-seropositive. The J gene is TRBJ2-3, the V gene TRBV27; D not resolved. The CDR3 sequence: CASSFAASGSYTQYF. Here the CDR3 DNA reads TGTGCCAGCAGTTTCGCGGCTTCGGGTAGCTATACGCAGTATTTT.